This T cell receptor (beta chain) is drawn from a study of T cells in Graves' hyperthyroidism and ophthalmopathy. This clonotype was recorded many times. The germline gives CDR1 SGHTS, CDR2 YDEGEE. The CDR3 consists of 14 residues. V dropped 4 bases and J dropped 1 base, with 11 bases sitting between them. The investigators amplified TCR beta CDR3 regions from RNA transcripts. A first-round RT-PCR of the TCR CDR3 used the HTBI primer set. One entry per CDR3 protein, called by TCRdb with MiXCR from the multiplex PCR reads. The sample records 300,000 to 400,000 distinct CDR3 sequences, around 13% being singletons.

The chain recombines TRBV5-8 with TRBJ1-1; D remains unclear. The TCR comes from a woman aged 30 to 39 with Graves' ophthalmopathy. Sequenced sample: blood. The CDR3 nucleotides read TGTGCCAGCAGCCGACTGGTGGGGAACACTGAAGCTTTCTTT. Translation: CASSRLVGNTEAFF.